The rows below give T cell receptor beta chains drawn from one sample of a study of CD8+CD57+ T cells in acquired aplastic anemia. Each CDR3 protein is one row after TCRdb ran MiXCR on the reads. The sample includes some 240,000 distinct CDR3 sequences, roughly 35% seen only once; the top ten take about 1.1%. Material: sorted CD4+, CD8+, or CD8+CD57+ T cells (not recorded which) from PBMCs. Receptors were obtained from a human donor in good health, serving as a control. Each CDR3 is given with its conserved first and last residue. A D gene is named only where the DNA matches it firmly. Part of the rows lack a size; the others show once, few, many or a class for expanded clones.

size	D	V	J	DNA	CDR3
NA	TRBD1	TRBV5-1	TRBJ2-5	TGCGCCAGCAGCTTGGTGGGGACAGGGACACTTTGGGGGCAAGAGACCCAGTACTTC	CASSLVGTGTLWGQETQYF
NA	TRBD1	TRBV5-1	TRBJ1-4	TGCGCCAGCAGCTTGGTGGGACAGTCTAATGAAAAACTGTTTTTT	CASSLVGQSNEKLFF
NA	TRBD2	TRBV2	TRBJ2-5	TGTGCCAGCAGTGTTACTAGCGCGACCCAGTACTTC	CASSVTSATQYF
once	TRBD2	TRBV7-8	TRBJ2-7	TGTGCCAGACAGAACGGGGGGGCCCATCCCTACGAGCAGTACTTC	CARQNGGAHPYEQYF
NA	NA	TRBV7-9	TRBJ2-7	TGCGCCAGCAGCCATACCGACTCCTACGAGCAGTACTTC	CASSHTDSYEQYF
NA	NA	TRBV12-3/TRBV12-4	TRBJ1-6	TGTGCCAGCAGTTTAGGCCGTAATTCACCCCTCCACTTT	CASSLGRNSPLHF
NA	TRBD2	TRBV7-2	TRBJ2-1	TGTGCCAGCAGTTTAGCGGGGGGGCGTCCCAATGAGCAGTTCTTC	CASSLAGGRPNEQFF
few	NA	TRBV25-1	TRBJ1-2	TGTGCCAGCAGTGAAGAAAAGGGGTTTAACTATGGCTACACCTTC	CASSEEKGFNYGYTF
many	TRBD1	TRBV2	TRBJ2-7	TGTGCCAGCAGCGCCGGAGGACAGGGTTACGAGCAGTACTTC	CASSAGGQGYEQYF
many	NA	TRBV19	TRBJ2-3	TGTGCCAGTAGTGGCCAGTACACAGATACGCAGTATTTT	CASSGQYTDTQYF
few	TRBD1	TRBV30	TRBJ1-2	TGTGCCTGGCAAACTGACGGGACAGGCCTTCACACCTTC	CAWQTDGTGLHTF
NA	TRBD2	TRBV5-1	TRBJ2-1	TGCGCCAGCAGCTTGGATCTAGCGGGGGGCGTGGATGAGCAGTTCTTC	CASSLDLAGGVDEQFF
NA	TRBD1	TRBV7-8	TRBJ1-1	TGTGCCAGCAGCCCCCGCGGGACAGGGAACACTGAAGCTTTCTTT	CASSPRGTGNTEAFF
few	TRBD1	TRBV6-6	TRBJ1-5	TGTGCCAGCAGTTACTCACAGGGGGGCTATCAGCCCCAGCATTTT	CASSYSQGGYQPQHF
few	TRBD2	TRBV5-4	TRBJ2-5	TGTGCCAGCAGCCGGACTAGCCTCGAGACCCAGTACTTC	CASSRTSLETQYF
few	TRBD1	TRBV6-1	TRBJ1-2	TGTGCCAGCAGTGAACAACTCGGGACAGCGGCCTATGGCTACACCTTC	CASSEQLGTAAYGYTF
NA	NA	TRBV19	TRBJ2-1	TGTGCCAGTATGGGTCGTTCGTACAATGAGCAGTTCTTC	CASMGRSYNEQFF
NA	TRBD2	TRBV20-1	TRBJ2-5	TGCAGTGCTAATCCTAGCGGGAGGGCCCTGGTTGGGCAAGAGACCCAGTACTTC	CSANPSGRALVGQETQYF
NA	NA	TRBV3-1	TRBJ2-3	TGTGCCAGCAGCCGCAATATAGGGGGACCCACAGATACGCAGTATTTT	CASSRNIGGPTDTQYF
NA	TRBD1	TRBV4-1	TRBJ1-4	TGCGCCAGCAGCCAACCCGGACAGGGGAAGGAAAAACTGTTTTTT	CASSQPGQGKEKLFF
few	TRBD1	TRBV12-3/TRBV12-4	TRBJ1-1	TGTGCCAGCAGCAAAGGGGACAGGCTAGTAAGGATGGACGCTGAAGCTTTCTTT	CASSKGDRLVRMDAEAFF
many	TRBD1	TRBV5-1	TRBJ2-7	TGCGCCAGCAGCTTGATAACAGGGGGAGACGAGCAGTACTTC	CASSLITGGDEQYF
few	TRBD1	TRBV6-1	TRBJ2-7	TGTGCCAGCAGCCTCACAGGGGCCATGACCTACGAGCAGTACTTC	CASSLTGAMTYEQYF
NA	NA	TRBV10-3	TRBJ1-2	TGTGCCATCAGTATCCAGGGTTATGCCGGCTACACCTTC	CAISIQGYAGYTF
few	TRBD2	TRBV6-2/TRBV6-3	TRBJ2-5	TGTGCCAGCAGTTACAAGGCTAGCGGGAGGGGGGAGACCCAGTACTTC	CASSYKASGRGETQYF
NA	NA	TRBV24-1	TRBJ2-7	TGTGCCATCATCGAGCAGTACTTC	CAIIEQYF
few	TRBD2	TRBV18	TRBJ2-5	TGTGCCAGCTCACCGCAACTAGCGGGGGTGCAAGAGACCCAGTACTTC	CASSPQLAGVQETQYF
NA	TRBD2	TRBV20-1	TRBJ2-7	TGCAGTGCTGAAGACAGCGGGACCTCCTACGAGCAGTACTTC	CSAEDSGTSYEQYF
many	TRBD1	TRBV5-1	TRBJ2-7	TGCGCCAGCAGCTTTCCGGGACAGACCTACGAGCAGTACTTC	CASSFPGQTYEQYF
NA	NA	TRBV6-5	TRBJ1-6	TGTGCCAGCAGTTCGGACGGGTATAATTCACCCCTCCACTTT	CASSSDGYNSPLHF
NA	TRBD1	TRBV29-1	TRBJ1-1	TGCAGCGCCACAGGGGTTTGGTCGGTCAACACTGAAGCTTTCTTT	CSATGVWSVNTEAFF
many	TRBD1	TRBV29-1	TRBJ1-2	TGCAGCGCCTCACAGCCAGGGGGCCATGGCTACACCTTC	CSASQPGGHGYTF
NA	NA	TRBV20-1	TRBJ1-2	TGCAGTGCTAGGATCGGAGACTATGGCTACACCTTC	CSARIGDYGYTF
NA	TRBD2	TRBV24-1	TRBJ2-2	TGTGTCACCAGTGACTCCCTACGGGGAGGGGTGGACACCGGGGAGCTGTTTTTT	CVTSDSLRGGVDTGELFF
many	NA	TRBV19	TRBJ2-3	TGTGCCAGTAGTATAGTAGGGGGGTTCACAGATACGCAGTATTTT	CASSIVGGFTDTQYF
NA	NA	TRBV2	TRBJ1-5	TGTGCCAGCCGACTAGCCGCCAATCAGCCCCAGCATTTT	CASRLAANQPQHF
few	TRBD2	TRBV5-1	TRBJ2-1	TGCGCCAGCAGCTTGGCCTCGGCAGGGAGGGATGAGCAGTTCTTC	CASSLASAGRDEQFF
many	NA	TRBV12-3/TRBV12-4	TRBJ1-3	TGTGCCAGCAGTTTCGGTCCTCTCTCTGGAAACACCATATATTTT	CASSFGPLSGNTIYF
medium-sized	NA	TRBV6-1	TRBJ1-6	TGTGCCAGCAGTGCAGGGCCATATAATTCACCCCTCCACTTT	CASSAGPYNSPLHF
many	TRBD1	TRBV7-2	TRBJ1-5	TGTGCCAGCAGCTTAGTGAGAAGAGATGGGACAGCCCGCAATCAGCCCCAGCATTTT	CASSLVRRDGTARNQPQHF
many	NA	TRBV20-1	TRBJ1-1	TGCAGTGCTAGACCACAGGTGGGGGTCACTGAAGCTTTCTTT	CSARPQVGVTEAFF
many	NA	TRBV2	TRBJ2-1	TGTGCCAGCAGTGTAGGCAGAGACAATGAGCAGTTCTTC	CASSVGRDNEQFF
few	TRBD1	TRBV10-3	TRBJ2-7	TGTGCCATCAGTGCATCCGGGACAGGATCCTACGAGCAGTACTTC	CAISASGTGSYEQYF
many	TRBD1	TRBV7-6	TRBJ1-2	TGTGCCAGCAGCTTAGGAGACAGGGACTACACCTTC	CASSLGDRDYTF
NA	TRBD2	TRBV20-1	TRBJ2-5	TGCAGTGCTAGCCCCCTGACTAGCGGAGTTGAGGGCCAAGAGACCCAGTACTTC	CSASPLTSGVEGQETQYF
few	NA	TRBV15	TRBJ2-1	TGTGCCACCAGCAGGGGTACTCGTGGGGGGCCCTACAATGAGCAGTTCTTC	CATSRGTRGGPYNEQFF
medium-sized	NA	TRBV7-2	TRBJ2-5	TGTGCCAGCGGACACGGGGGTTACGAGACCCAGTACTTC	CASGHGGYETQYF
NA	TRBD2	TRBV4-2	TRBJ2-7	TGTGCCAGCAGCCAAGCCAACCTTTCTACTAGCGGGAGTCTCGACGAGCAGTACTTC	CASSQANLSTSGSLDEQYF
many	NA	TRBV25-1	TRBJ1-1	TGTGCCAGCAGGCGGTGGGGTGGCACTGAAGCTTTCTTT	CASRRWGGTEAFF
many	NA	TRBV2	TRBJ2-7	TGTGCCAGCAATTCCGGGACAGCGGGCTACGAGCAGTACTTC	CASNSGTAGYEQYF
NA	NA	TRBV10-2	TRBJ2-5	TGCGCCAGCAGTGACAGGGACGTCCAGTACTTC	CASSDRDVQYF
NA	NA	TRBV5-5	TRBJ2-3	TGCAGCACGGACAGCACAGATACGCAGTATTTT	CSTDSTDTQYF
NA	TRBD1	TRBV2	TRBJ1-5	TGTGCCAGCAGTGAGGGACAGGGGTATCAGCCCCAGCATTTT	CASSEGQGYQPQHF